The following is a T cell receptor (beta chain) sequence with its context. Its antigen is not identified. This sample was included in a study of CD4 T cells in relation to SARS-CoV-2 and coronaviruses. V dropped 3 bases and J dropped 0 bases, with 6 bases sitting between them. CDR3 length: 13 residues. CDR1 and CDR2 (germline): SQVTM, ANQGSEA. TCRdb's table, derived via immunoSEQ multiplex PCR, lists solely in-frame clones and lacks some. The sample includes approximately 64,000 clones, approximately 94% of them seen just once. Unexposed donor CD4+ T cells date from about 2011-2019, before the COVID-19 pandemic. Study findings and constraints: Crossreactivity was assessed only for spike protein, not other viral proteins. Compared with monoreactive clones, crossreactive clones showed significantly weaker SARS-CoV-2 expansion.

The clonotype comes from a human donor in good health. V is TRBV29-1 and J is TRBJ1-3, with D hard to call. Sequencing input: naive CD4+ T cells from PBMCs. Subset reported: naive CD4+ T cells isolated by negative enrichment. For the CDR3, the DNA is TGCAGCGTTGAGCCCGGCTCTGGAAACACCATATATTTT. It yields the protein CSVEPGSGNTIYF.